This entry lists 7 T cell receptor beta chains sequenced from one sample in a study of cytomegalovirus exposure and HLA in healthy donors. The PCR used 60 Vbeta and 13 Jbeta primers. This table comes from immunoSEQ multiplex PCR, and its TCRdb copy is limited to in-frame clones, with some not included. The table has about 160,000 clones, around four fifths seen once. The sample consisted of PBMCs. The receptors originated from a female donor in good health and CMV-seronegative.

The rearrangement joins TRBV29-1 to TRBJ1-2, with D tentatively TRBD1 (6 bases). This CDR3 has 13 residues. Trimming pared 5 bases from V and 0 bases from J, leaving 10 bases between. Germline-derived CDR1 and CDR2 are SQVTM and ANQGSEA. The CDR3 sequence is CSVRGGSNYGYTF. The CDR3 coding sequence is TGCAGCGTTAGGGGGGGCTCTAACTATGGCTACACCTTC. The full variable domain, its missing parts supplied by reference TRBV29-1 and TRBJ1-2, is SAVISQKPSRDICQRGTSLTIQCQVDSQVTMMFWYRQQPGQSLTLIATANQGSEATYESGFVIDKFPISRPNLTFSTLTVSNMSPEDSSIYLCSVRGGSNYGYTFGSGTRLTVV.

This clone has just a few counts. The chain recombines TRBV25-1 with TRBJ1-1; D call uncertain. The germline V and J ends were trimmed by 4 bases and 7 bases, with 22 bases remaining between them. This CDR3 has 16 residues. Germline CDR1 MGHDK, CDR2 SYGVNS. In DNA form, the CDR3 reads TGTGCCAGCAGTGCCCGACCGCGGGCGGCCTTTAGTGAAGCTTTCTTT. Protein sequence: CASSARPRAAFSEAFF.

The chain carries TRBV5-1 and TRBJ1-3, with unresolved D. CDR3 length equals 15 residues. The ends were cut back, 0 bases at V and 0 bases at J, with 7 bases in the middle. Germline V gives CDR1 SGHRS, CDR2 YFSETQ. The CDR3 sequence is CASSLGGFSGNTIYF. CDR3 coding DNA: TGCGCCAGCAGCTTGGGCGGATTCTCTGGAAACACCATATATTTT.

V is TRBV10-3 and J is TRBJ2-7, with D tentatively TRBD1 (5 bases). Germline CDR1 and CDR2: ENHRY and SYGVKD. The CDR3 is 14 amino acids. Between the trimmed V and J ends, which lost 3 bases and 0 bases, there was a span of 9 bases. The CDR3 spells CAISEQESSYEQYF. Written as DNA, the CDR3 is TGTGCCATCAGTGAACAGGAGAGCTCCTACGAGCAGTACTTC.

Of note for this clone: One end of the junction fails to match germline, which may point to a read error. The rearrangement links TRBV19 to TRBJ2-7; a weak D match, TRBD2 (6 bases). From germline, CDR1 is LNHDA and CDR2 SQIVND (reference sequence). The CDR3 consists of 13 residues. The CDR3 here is CASSISLRDGLHF. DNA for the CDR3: TGTGCCAGTAGTATCTCGCTGCGGGACGGGTTGCACTTC.

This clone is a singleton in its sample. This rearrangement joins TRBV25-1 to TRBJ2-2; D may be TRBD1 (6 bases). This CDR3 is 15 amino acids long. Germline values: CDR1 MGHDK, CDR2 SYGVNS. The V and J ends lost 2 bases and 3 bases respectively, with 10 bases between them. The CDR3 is CASSEGPGDTGELFF. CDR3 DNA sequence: TGTGCCAGCAGTGAAGGGCCAGGGGACACCGGGGAGCTGTTTTTT.

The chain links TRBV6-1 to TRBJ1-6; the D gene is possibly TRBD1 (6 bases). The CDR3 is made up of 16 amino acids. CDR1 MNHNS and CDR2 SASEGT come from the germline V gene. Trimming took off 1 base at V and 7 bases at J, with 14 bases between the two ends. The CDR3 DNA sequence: TGTGCCAGCAGTGAAGATGGGGGCTTGGGGAATTCACCCCTCCACTTT. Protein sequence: CASSEDGGLGNSPLHF.